The clone carrying this T cell receptor (beta chain) has a handful of counts. Its antigen remains unidentified. These data come from a study of glioma-infiltrating T cells after dendritic cell vaccination. Study context: Between the early 2000s and the early 2010s, patients got autologous tumor lysate-pulsed dendritic cell vaccines.

The study's findings and limits: Longer survival after dendritic cell vaccination followed higher pretreatment TIL content.

Trimming took 4 bases from V and 1 from J; bases not matched to a gene: 7. The CDR3 has 17 residues. The germline V gene has CDR1 MNHNS and CDR2 SASEGT. Method: immunoSEQ multiplex PCR; TCRdb's copy keeps in-frame clones and lacks some. The table records more than 95,000 clones, roughly 76% of them present only once. The chain combines TRBV6-1 with TRBJ2-4; 10 bases are shared with TRBD1. The receptor comes from a human donor with glioblastoma. Sequenced material: blood, taken before dendritic cell vaccination. The DNA for the CDR3 is TGTGCCAGCAGTGTCTTGACAGGGGGCAGGGCCAAAAACATTCAGTACTTC. It specifies CASSVLTGGRAKNIQYF.